This T cell receptor (beta chain) came from a study of CD8+CD57+ T cells in acquired aplastic anemia. Study-level background: Sorted CD4+ plus CD8+ cells gave DNA averaging approximately 2.9 ug. General observations from the study: Researchers reported that CD8+ Simpson's diversity was not significantly different in patients versus controls. Patients and controls turned out to have 25 to 35 CD8+ CDR3 sequences in common.

The TCR beta profiling, which covered VDJ combination and CDR3 sequence, was carried out using genomic DNA as the template. From the reads, TCRdb called clonotypes with MiXCR, one entry per CDR3 protein. Found here are about 210,000 distinct CDR3 sequences, 34% of them singletons; the top ten hold 0.95% to 1.2%. This clonotype was detected only a few times. What it binds is unknown. This receptor was taken from a human donor in good health, serving as a control. The sequenced material came from sorted CD4+, CD8+, or CD8+CD57+ T cells (not recorded which) from PBMCs.

The CDR3 loop is CSASEGNSYNEQFF. For the CDR3, the DNA is TGCAGTGCTTCCGAGGGTAACTCCTACAATGAGCAGTTCTTC. The chain joins TRBV20-1 to TRBJ2-1; maybe TRBD2 (5 bases). The CDR3 consists of 14 residues. From germline, CDR1 is DFQATT and CDR2 SNEGSKA (reference sequence). V lost 5 bases and J 0 bases, leaving 11 bases between the germline ends.